Detailed here is one T cell receptor beta chain. Its antigen is currently unknown. From germline, CDR1 is MNHNS and CDR2 SASEGT. This CDR3 spans 13 amino acids. The V end lost 7 bases, the J end lost 1 base, and 10 bases lay between the germline ends. Vbeta (60) and Jbeta (13) primers were used in the PCR. Profiling relied on immunoSEQ multiplex PCR, and the TCRdb table lists in-frame clones only, not all of them. This sample has approximately 160,000 clones, with 60% to 85% found just once. Healthy bone marrow donors made up the donors. Nominally healthy donors were sampled, though unrecorded immune exposures were likely. This specimen comes from a study of cytomegalovirus exposure and HLA in healthy donors. Study-level points and caveats: Previously analyzed data showed that most TCR beta V segments were productive at a frequency of about 87% or about 30%.

The chain employs TRBV6-1 and TRBJ1-1; D possibly corresponds to TRBD1 (6 bases). This sequence originates from a woman aged 45-65 years in good health and CMV-seropositive. Sequencing was carried out using PBMCs. The CDR3 DNA is TGTGCCAGCAAGCAACAGGGGAACACTGAAGCTTTCTTT. Protein: CASKQQGNTEAFF.